This T cell receptor beta chain emerged from a study of T cell responses to AZD1222 COVID-19 vaccine (dated by TCRdb to about 2021). For context, the study as a whole: TCR sequencing was performed for about 240 trial participants, of whom about 210 were given two doses of AZD1222 and around 25 were given two doses of MenACWY control vaccine. Enrollment into the trials was organized by age into subgroups of 18-55, 56-69 and 70-plus years, and those subgroups contained approximately 160, 26 and 62 TCR-sequenced participants, respectively.

The intended sense of this specimen's time point label: about 28 days (+/-7) after the second vaccine dose. AZD1222 recipients with second doses at about 4 weeks or about 12 weeks were pooled, because spike-specific TCR depth and breadth did not differ between schedules. Vaccinee samples came from UK trials COV001 and COV002, including a single-blind randomized controlled phase 2/3 trial of AZD1222 (ChAdOx1 nCoV-19) in healthy adults. For TCRbeta chain sequencing, PBMC samples from trial participants were taken at day 0 and at day 28 after the second dose. The full study reports these points: After two AZD1222 doses, both the breadth and the depth of spike-specific TCRs were significantly higher than at day 0 and than in MenACWY recipients. Conclusions about previously exposed vaccinees are limited because only five to seven AZD1222 recipients were SARS-CoV-2 seropositive at baseline. Because no samples from the day 14 peak response were available, repertoires could be characterized only after the peak T cell response. The 56-69-year group was small, and its depth increase did not reach significance, likely because of low power. The vaccine-associated CD4 TCRs covered the entire spike protein, and the dominant responses fell in regions 160-218 and 743-854. Participants were mostly white British and included more females than males, and it was suggested by the authors that clonal diversity may have been underestimated. Reportedly, almost half of the unique spike-specific TCRs recognized epitopes lying outside the regions that are mutated in the B.1.351 and B.1.1.7 variants.

The CDR3 regions of human TCRbeta chains were analyzed by immunosequencing. The paper's processing steps were these. TCRs in the repertoires were compared against a reference library of SARS-CoV-2-specific TCRs that had been generated with the MIRA antigen-specificity platform. Breadth meant the fraction of unique TCRs that were SARS-CoV-2-associated, whereas depth meant the fraction of total T cells that were SARS-CoV-2-associated. Each spike-specific TCR was assigned to its reactive spike region and to a CD4 or CD8 class using the MIRA data. Log10-transformed breadth and depth values were compared by one-way ANOVA with Sidak's multiple comparisons tests. Not all clones reach the TCRdb copy of this immuneACCESS table, which keeps in-frame sequences only. Checked studies attribute under half of the gap to unresolved V genes and leave the rest unexplained. V and J calls and clone size are as listed in that table; D and trimming were resolved from the DNA. Within this sample are 65,000 to 100,000 clones, with about nine tenths of them counted one time only. The ten largest account for less than 9% of the sample.

As concerns this clone: Its specific antigen is unknown. Base qualities are not recorded, but no much larger clone differs from it by a single base.

The germline V gene encodes CDR1 LNHDA and CDR2 SQIVND (reference sequence). V gives up 4 bases and J gives up 9 bases, and the segment between their germline ends measures 16 bases. Reading from cysteine to phenylalanine, the CDR3 counts 15 amino acids. Only the CDR3 portion is preserved as DNA: 45 bases, with reading frame beginning at the first base. The sequence came from an adult who received the AZD1222 COVID-19 vaccine. In this chain, TRBV19 is recombined with TRBJ1-6, with TRBD1 perhaps the D gene, on 5 matching bases. The sample was peripheral blood, taken 28 days after the second AZD1222 dose. The CDR3 region has the sequence CASSNSGAASSPLHF. The DNA reads TGTGCCAGTAGTAACTCCGGGGCCGCTAGTTCACCCCTCCACTTT.